Presented here are 5 T cell receptor beta chains from one specimen sequenced in a study of CD8 T cells in ankylosing spondylitis. Overall study results and limits: Characteristic of ankylosing spondylitis blood, it appeared, was a TCR beta motif comprising about 8 highly homologous variants.

The antigens these receptors bind are not known. MiXCR was run by TCRdb on the 5' RACE reads, yielding one entry per CDR3 protein. The sample contains a few hundred thousand distinct CDR3 sequences, 15% to 20% of which appear only once. The sample comprised blood, either unsorted or a sorted T cell fraction (not recorded which). These receptors originate from a male donor with ankylosing spondylitis.

J is TRBJ1-1 and V is TRBV29-1; perhaps TRBD1 as D (5 bases). This CDR3 contains 13 residues. Trimming shortened V by 7 bases and J by 1 base, and 13 bases separated the two germline ends. Germline V gene lookup returns CDR1 SQVTM and CDR2 ANQGSEA. The CDR3 nucleotides are TGCAGCGCCGCCAAGGGGCAGAACACTGAAGCTTTCTTT. It is translated as CSAAKGQNTEAFF.

This clonotype was seen a few times. V is TRBV12-3 or TRBV12-4 and J is TRBJ1-4; unclear D gene. The CDR3 extends over 13 amino acids. The V and J ends lost 5 bases and 6 bases respectively, with 10 bases between them. CDR3 sequence reads: CASSHLADEKLFF. The CDR3 coding sequence is TGTGCCAGCAGTCATTTAGCGGATGAAAAACTGTTTTTT.

The chain joins TRBV20-1 to TRBJ2-2, with 10 bases matching TRBD2. The CDR3 consists of 15 residues. From germline, CDR1 is DFQATT and CDR2 SNEGSKA (reference sequence). The trim removed 3 bases at V and 7 bases at J, leaving 8 bases unmatched. This chain's CDR3 is CSARDLAGVGGELFF. CDR3 DNA: TGCAGTGCTAGGGATCTAGCGGGAGTGGGCGGGGAGCTGTTTTTT.

The chain joins TRBV5-5 to TRBJ2-2, with 14 bases identical to TRBD2. Germline trimming cut 6 bases from V and 6 bases from J; bases unmatched to any gene: 10. CDR1 and CDR2 from the germline V gene are SGHKS and YYEKEE (reference sequence). This CDR3 comprises 17 residues. This CDR3 reads CASTPAGTSGRPGELFF. CDR3 DNA: TGTGCCAGCACCCCGGCGGGGACTAGCGGGAGACCCGGGGAGCTGTTTTTT.

This clonotype turned up a few times. This chain joins TRBV5-5 and TRBJ2-1, with D possibly matching TRBD2 (5 bases). V shed 4 bases and J shed 9 bases, with 11 bases lying between them. Germline V CDR1 and CDR2: SGHKS, YYEKEE (reference sequence). CDR3 size: 12 residues. The CDR3 spells CASSGPGVEQFF. Here the CDR3 DNA reads TGTGCCAGCAGCGGTCCCGGGGTTGAGCAGTTCTTC.